This TCR beta chain is from a study of post-analysis software for immune sequencing data (dated by TCRdb to about 2015). Broadly, across the study: Disease courses on record covered relapsing-remitting, secondary progressive and progressive-relapsing multiple sclerosis, though some patients had no subtype annotation. The multiple sclerosis patient repertoires were compared with 11 previously published healthy control repertoires from donors aged roughly 6 to 27 years. A subset of samples was prepared in parallel using single-end sample barcoding, then pooled and co-amplified after Illumina adapter ligation.

About this clonotype: It has no known antigen specificity. Base qualities are not at hand, and no much larger clone is one base apart.

The library came from PCR. Sequenced on an Illumina HiSeq 2500. To reduce PCR and sequencing biases, unique molecular identifiers were incorporated into the TCR beta cDNA libraries. Some 500,000 cDNA molecules were obtained for every 1 to 10 million input T cells, so each molecule roughly corresponded to one T cell. The patient libraries were prepared and sequenced with the same protocol used for the earlier healthy control dataset. Samples belonging to the same batch were prepared together, multiplexed and sequenced on a shared HiSeq lane. For the original study's pipeline: MIGEC handled the raw barcoded reads, throwing out single-read molecular identifier groups before consensus assembly and CDR3 extraction. Clonotype tables were post-analysed with VDJtools, normalizing diversity by down-sampling all datasets to the smallest sample size. To correct batch-related cross-sample contamination, repertoire overlap clustering matched CDR3 amino acid sequences but not nucleotide sequences. Using fastp trimming at Q25 and MiXCR clonotype assembly, TCRdb reanalyzed the public sequencing data and kept in-frame beta chains. Rows merge per CDR3 protein into single entries with the most common DNA and genes. Here the V and J calls rest on TCRdb's processing, not on the authors' analysis. For this sample there are 450,000 to 650,000 distinct CDR3 sequences; roughly two fifths appear just once. The ten largest clonotypes hold around 1.7% of the sample.

TCR beta repertoires were profiled from peripheral blood of approximately 13 young patients with multiple sclerosis to demonstrate the VDJtools post-analysis software. Multiple sclerosis patients were children and adolescents aged 6 to 15 years. Study-wide conclusions, independent of this receptor: When samples were clustered directly using the F measure, samples prepared in the same batch co-clustered strongly, which prompted a batch-effect correction. Several TRBV segments, including TRBV5-6, TRBV5-1 and TRBV20-1, were significantly more frequent in patients than controls. Normalized Chao1 diversity was significantly lower in multiple sclerosis patients than controls, suggesting substantial peripheral T-cell clonal expansion. The control group was slightly older than the multiple sclerosis patient group.

Its CDR3 holds 16 amino acids, cysteine through phenylalanine. The retained sequence is limited to the CDR3, 48 bases, with the frame set at the first base. From the germline V gene, CDR1 is SGHRS and CDR2 is YFSETQ. Trimming costs V 4 bases and J 2 bases, and their ends lie 13 bases apart. The source of this sequence is a girl aged 5-17 years with multiple sclerosis. The chain is made from TRBV5-1 and TRBJ2-6; no D gene can be assigned with confidence. The material sequenced was blood. The base sequence is TGCGCCAGCAGCCCCGCTTTGGGTGCTGGGGCCAACGTCCTGACTTTC. Translation gives CASSPALGAGANVLTF.